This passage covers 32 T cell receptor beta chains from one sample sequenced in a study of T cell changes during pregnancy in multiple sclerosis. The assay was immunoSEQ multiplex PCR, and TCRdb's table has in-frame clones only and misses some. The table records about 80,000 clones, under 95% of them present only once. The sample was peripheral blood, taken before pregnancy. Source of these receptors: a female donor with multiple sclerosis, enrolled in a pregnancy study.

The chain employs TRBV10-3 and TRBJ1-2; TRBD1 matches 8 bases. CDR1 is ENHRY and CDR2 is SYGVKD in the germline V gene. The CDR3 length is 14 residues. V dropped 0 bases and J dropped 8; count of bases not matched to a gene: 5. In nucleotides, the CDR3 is TGTGCCATCAGTGAGTCGACAGGGGCGCTCGGCTACACCTTC. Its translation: CAISESTGALGYTF.

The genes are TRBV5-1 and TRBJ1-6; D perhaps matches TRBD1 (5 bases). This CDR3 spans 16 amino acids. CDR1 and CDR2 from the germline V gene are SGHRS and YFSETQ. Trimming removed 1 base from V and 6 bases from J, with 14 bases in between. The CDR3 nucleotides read TGCGCCAGCAGCTTGTGGGGGGACGGCACTAATTCACCCCTCCACTTT. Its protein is CASSLWGDGTNSPLHF.

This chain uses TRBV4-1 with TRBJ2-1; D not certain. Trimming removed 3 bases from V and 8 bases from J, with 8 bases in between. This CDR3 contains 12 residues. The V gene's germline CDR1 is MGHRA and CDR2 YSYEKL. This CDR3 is CASSHVRDEQFF. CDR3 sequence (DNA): TGCGCCAGCAGCCATGTACGGGATGAGCAGTTCTTC.

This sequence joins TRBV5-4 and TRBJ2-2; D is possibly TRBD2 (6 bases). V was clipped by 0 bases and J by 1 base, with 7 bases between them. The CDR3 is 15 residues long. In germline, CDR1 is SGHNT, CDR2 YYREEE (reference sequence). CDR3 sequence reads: CASSLAGVNTGELFF. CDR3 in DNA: TGTGCCAGCAGCTTGGCGGGGGTGAACACCGGGGAGCTGTTTTTT. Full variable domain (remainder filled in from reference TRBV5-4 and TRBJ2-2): ETGVTQSPTHLIKTRGQQVTLRCSSQSGHNTVSWYQQALGQGPQFIFQYYREEENGRGNFPPRFSGLQFPNYSSELNVNALELDDSALYLCASSLAGVNTGELFFGEGSRLTVL.

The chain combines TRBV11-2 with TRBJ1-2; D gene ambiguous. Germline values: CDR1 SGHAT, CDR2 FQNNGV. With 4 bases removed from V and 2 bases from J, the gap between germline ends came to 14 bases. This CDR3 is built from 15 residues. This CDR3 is CASSSLRGSNYGYTF. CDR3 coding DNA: TGTGCCAGCAGCTCCCTCCGAGGGAGCAACTATGGCTACACCTTC. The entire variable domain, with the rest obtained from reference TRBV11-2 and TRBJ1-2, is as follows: EAGVAQSPRYKIIEKRQSVAFWCNPISGHATLYWYQQILGQGPKLLIQFQNNGVVDDSQLPKDRFSAERLKGVDSTLKIQPAKLEDSAVYLCASSSLRGSNYGYTFGSGTRLTVV.

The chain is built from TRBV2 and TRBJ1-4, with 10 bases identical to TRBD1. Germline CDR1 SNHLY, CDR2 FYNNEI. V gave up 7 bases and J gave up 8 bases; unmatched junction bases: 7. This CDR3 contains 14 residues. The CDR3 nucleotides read TGTGCCAGCAACCGACAGGGGGCATGGGAAAAACTGTTTTTT. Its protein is CASNRQGAWEKLFF. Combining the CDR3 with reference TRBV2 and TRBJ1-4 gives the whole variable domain EPEVTQTPSHQVTQMGQEVILRCVPISNHLYFYWYRQILGQKVEFLVSFYNNEISEKSEIFDDQFSVERPDGSNFTLKIRSTKLEDSAMYFCASNRQGAWEKLFFGSGTQLSVL.

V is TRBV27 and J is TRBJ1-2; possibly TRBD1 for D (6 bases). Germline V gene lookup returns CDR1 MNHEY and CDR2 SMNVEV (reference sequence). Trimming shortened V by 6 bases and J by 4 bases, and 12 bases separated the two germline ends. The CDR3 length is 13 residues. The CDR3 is CASSPAGAYGYTF. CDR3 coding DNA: TGTGCCAGCAGCCCGGCAGGGGCCTATGGCTACACCTTC.

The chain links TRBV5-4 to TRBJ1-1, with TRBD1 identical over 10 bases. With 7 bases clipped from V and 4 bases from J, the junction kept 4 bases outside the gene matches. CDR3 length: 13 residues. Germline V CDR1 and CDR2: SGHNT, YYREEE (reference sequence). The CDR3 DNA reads TGTGCCAGCCAGGGACAGGGGACCACTGAAGCTTTCTTT. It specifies CASQGQGTTEAFF.

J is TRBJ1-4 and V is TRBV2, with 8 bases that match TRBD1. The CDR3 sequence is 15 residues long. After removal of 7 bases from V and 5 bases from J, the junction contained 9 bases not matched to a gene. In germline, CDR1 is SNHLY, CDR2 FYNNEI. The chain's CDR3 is CASKGETGDNEKLFF. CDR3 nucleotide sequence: TGTGCCAGCAAGGGGGAGACAGGGGACAATGAAAAACTGTTTTTT.

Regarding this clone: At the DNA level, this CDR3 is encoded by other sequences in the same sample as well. In DNA, the CDR3 is TGCGCCAGCAGCCCGGACAGGGGCCCATACGAGCAGTACTTC. Protein sequence: CASSPDRGPYEQYF. The rearrangement uses TRBV5-1 and TRBJ2-7; TRBD1 matches at 9 bases. Losses at the gene ends were 4 bases for V and 4 bases for J; bases not matched to a gene: 6. The CDR3 runs 14 residues. Germline values: CDR1 SGHRS, CDR2 YFSETQ.

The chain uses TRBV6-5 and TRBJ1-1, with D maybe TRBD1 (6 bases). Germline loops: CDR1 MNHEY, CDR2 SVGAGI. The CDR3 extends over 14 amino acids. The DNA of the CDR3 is TGTGTGAGCAGCTACTCAAGGGGGTACGCTGAAGCTTTCTTT. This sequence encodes CVSSYSRGYAEAFF.

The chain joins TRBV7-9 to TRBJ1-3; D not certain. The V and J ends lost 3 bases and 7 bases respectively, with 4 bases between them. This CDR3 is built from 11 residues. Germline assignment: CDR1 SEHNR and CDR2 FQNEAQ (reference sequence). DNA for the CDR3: TGTGCCAGCAGCTTCGAGAACACCATATATTTT. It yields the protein CASSFENTIYF.

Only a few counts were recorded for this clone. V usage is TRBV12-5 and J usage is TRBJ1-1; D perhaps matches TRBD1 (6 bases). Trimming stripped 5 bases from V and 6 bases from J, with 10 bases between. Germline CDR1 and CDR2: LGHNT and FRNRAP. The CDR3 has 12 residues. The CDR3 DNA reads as TGTGCTAGTGGTACCGGACAGTCTGAAGCTTTCTTT. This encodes CASGTGQSEAFF.

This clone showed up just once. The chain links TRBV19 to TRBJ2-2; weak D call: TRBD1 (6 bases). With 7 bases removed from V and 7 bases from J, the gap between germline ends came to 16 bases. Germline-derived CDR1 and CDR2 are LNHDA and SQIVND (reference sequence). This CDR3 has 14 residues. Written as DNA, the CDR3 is TGTGCCAGTACCCTTATTAGGGGGAACGGGGAGCTGTTTTTT. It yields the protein CASTLIRGNGELFF.

In DNA, the CDR3 is TGTGCCAGCAGCCCAAGCGGGGGGGACTACAATGAGCAGTTCTTC. It translates to CASSPSGGDYNEQFF. This chain connects TRBV7-2 to TRBJ2-1, with 10 positions matching TRBD2. The CDR3 sequence is 15 residues long. V gave up 5 bases and J gave up 3 bases; unmatched junction bases: 4. Germline CDR1 and CDR2: SGHTA and FQGNSA.

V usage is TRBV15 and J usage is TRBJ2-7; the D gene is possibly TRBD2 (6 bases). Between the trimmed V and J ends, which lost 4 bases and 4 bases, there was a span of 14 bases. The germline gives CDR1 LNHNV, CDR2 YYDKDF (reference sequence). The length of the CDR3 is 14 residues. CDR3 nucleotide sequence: TGTGCCACCAGCAACCAGGAGGGAACGTACGAGCAGTACTTC. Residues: CATSNQEGTYEQYF.

CDR3 protein: CAISGAGNYRNYTF. The DNA of the CDR3 is TGTGCCATCAGTGGCGCCGGGAACTATCGGAACTACACCTTC. This sequence joins TRBV10-3 and TRBJ1-2; D not certain. Germline CDR1 ENHRY, CDR2 SYGVKD. The CDR3 length is 14 residues. Trimming left V 4 bases short and J 10 bases short, with 19 bases between.

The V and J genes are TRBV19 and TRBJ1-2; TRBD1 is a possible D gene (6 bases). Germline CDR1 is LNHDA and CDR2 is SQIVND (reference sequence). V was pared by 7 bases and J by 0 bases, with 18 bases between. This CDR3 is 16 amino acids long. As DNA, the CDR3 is TGTGCCAGTAAACCCATCTCAGGGGTTTCTAACTATGGCTACACCTTC. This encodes CASKPISGVSNYGYTF.

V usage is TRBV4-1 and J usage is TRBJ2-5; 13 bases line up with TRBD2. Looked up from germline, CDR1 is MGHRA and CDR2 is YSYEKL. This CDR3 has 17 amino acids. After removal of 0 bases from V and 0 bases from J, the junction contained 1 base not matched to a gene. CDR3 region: CASSQDGTSGDQETQYF. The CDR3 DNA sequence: TGCGCCAGCAGCCAAGATGGGACTAGCGGGGACCAAGAGACCCAGTACTTC.

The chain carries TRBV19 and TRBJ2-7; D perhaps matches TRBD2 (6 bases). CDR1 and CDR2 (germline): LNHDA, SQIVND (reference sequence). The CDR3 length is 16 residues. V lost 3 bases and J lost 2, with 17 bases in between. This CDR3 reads CASSIGSTIGTYEQYF. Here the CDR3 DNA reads TGTGCCAGTAGTATCGGGAGCACCATTGGGACCTACGAGCAGTACTTC.

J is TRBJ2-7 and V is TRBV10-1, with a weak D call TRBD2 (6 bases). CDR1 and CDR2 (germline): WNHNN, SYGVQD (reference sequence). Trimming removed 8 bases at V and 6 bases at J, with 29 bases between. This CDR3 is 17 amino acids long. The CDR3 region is CASQEEGLGEGPVEQYF. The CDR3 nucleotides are TGCGCCAGCCAGGAGGAGGGCCTTGGCGAGGGCCCGGTCGAGCAGTACTTC.

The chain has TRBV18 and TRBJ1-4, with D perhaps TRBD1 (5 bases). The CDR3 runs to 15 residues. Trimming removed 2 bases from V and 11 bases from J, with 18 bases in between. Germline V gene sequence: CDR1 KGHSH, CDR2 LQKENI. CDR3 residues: CASSPAGGSREKLFF. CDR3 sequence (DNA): TGTGCCAGCTCACCAGCCGGGGGAAGTCGTGAGAAACTGTTTTTT.

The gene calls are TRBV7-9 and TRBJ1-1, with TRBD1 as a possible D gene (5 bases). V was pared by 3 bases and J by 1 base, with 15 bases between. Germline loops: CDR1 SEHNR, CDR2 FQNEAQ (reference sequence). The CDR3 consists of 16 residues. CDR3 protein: CASSFRGVTQNTEAFF. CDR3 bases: TGTGCCAGCAGCTTTCGGGGGGTCACCCAGAACACTGAAGCTTTCTTT.

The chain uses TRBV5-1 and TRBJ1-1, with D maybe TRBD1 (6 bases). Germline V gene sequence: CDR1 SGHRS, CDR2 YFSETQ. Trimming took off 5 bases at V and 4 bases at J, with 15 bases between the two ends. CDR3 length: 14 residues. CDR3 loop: CASREIFRGTEAFF. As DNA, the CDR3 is TGCGCCAGCAGGGAGATTTTCAGGGGCACTGAAGCTTTCTTT.

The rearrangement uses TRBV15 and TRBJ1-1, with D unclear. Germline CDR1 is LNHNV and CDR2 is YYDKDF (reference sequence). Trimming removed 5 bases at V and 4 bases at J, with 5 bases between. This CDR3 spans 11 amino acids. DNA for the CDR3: TGTGCCACCAGCTCAGGCACTGAAGCTTTCTTT. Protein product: CATSSGTEAFF.

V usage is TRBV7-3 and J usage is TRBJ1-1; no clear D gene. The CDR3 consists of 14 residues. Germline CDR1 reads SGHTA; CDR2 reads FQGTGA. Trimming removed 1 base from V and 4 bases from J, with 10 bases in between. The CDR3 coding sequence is TGTGCCAGCAGCTTAAGACATTCGGCCACTGAAGCTTTCTTT. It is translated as CASSLRHSATEAFF. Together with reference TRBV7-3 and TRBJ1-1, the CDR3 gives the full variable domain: GAGVSQTPSNKVTEKGKYVELRCDPISGHTALYWYRQSLGQGPEFLIYFQGTGAADDSGLPNDRFFAVRPEGSVSTLKIQRTERGDSAVYLCASSLRHSATEAFFGQGTRLTVV.

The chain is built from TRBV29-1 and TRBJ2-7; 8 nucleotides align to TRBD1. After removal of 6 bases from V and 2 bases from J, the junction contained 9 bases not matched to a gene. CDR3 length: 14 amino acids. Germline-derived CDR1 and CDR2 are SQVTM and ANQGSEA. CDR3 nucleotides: TGCAGCGTGGCGGACAGGGACGCTCCCTACGAGCAGTACTTC. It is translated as CSVADRDAPYEQYF.

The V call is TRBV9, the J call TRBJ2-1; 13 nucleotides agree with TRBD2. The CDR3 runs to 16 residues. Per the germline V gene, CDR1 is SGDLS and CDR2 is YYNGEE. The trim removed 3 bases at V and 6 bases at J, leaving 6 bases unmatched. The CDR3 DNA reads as TGTGCCAGCAGCGCGGGCGGACTAGCGGGGGCCAATGAGCAGTTCTTC. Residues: CASSAGGLAGANEQFF.

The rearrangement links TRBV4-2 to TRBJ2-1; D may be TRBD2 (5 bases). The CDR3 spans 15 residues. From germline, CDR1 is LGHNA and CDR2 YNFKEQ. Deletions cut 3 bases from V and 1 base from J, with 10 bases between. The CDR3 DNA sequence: TGTGCCAGCAGCCAGGAGGACCGATCCTACAATGAGCAGTTCTTC. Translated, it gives CASSQEDRSYNEQFF.

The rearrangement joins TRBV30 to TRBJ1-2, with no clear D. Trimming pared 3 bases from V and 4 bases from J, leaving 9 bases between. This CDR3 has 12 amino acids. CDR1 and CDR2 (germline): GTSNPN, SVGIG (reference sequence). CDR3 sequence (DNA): TGTGCCTGGAGGGGCTCCGGCTATGGCTACACCTTC. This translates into CAWRGSGYGYTF. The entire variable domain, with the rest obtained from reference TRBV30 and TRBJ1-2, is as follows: SQTIHQWPATLVQPVGSPLSLECTVEGTSNPNLYWYRQAAGRGLQLLFYSVGIGQISSEVPQNLSASRPQDRQFILSSKKLLLSDSGFYLCAWRGSGYGYTFGSGTRLTVV.

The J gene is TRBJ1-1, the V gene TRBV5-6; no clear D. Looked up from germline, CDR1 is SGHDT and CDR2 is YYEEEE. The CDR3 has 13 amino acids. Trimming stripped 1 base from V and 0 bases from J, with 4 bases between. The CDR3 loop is CASSLTVNTEAFF. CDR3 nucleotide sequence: TGTGCCAGCAGCTTGACGGTGAACACTGAAGCTTTCTTT.

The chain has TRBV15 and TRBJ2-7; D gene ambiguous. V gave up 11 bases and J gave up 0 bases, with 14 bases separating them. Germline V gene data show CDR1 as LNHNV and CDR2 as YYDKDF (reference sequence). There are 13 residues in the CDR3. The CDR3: CAARANSSYEQYF. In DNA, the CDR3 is TGTGCCGCCCGAGCGAATAGCTCCTACGAGCAGTACTTC.